Listed below are T cell receptor beta chains from one sample, sequenced in a study of shared clonotypes between healthy human individuals. This table comes from immunoSEQ multiplex PCR, and its TCRdb copy is limited to in-frame clones, with some not included. The table includes some 1,900,000 clones, about 95% detected once. The sequenced sample was naive CD8+ T cells sorted from blood. Receptor source: a man aged 18 to 30 in good health. Each CDR3 is given with its conserved first and last residue. A D gene is named only where the DNA matches it firmly. Rows give clone size only sometimes, using once, few, many, or a class for an expanded clone.

j_call: TRBJ2-7
d_call: NA
v_call: TRBV14
clone_size: NA
cdr3_nt: TGTGCCAGCAGCCAAGAAACAGAGAGCAACGAGCAGTACTTC
cdr3_aa: CASSQETESNEQYF

j_call: TRBJ2-1
d_call: TRBD2
v_call: TRBV7-9
clone_size: NA
cdr3_nt: TGTGCCAGCAGCTTAGCGATGCGGGGGGGCAACAATGAGCAGTTCTTC
cdr3_aa: CASSLAMRGGNNEQFF

j_call: TRBJ2-1
d_call: TRBD2
v_call: TRBV11-2
clone_size: NA
cdr3_nt: TGTGCCAGCAGCCCTGGGCCAGGACTAGTATACAATGAGCAGTTCTTC
cdr3_aa: CASSPGPGLVYNEQFF

j_call: TRBJ1-2
d_call: NA
v_call: TRBV9
clone_size: once
cdr3_nt: TGTGCCAGCAGCGTCGAGGAAACCTCGAGGCGCTATGGCTACACCTTC
cdr3_aa: CASSVEETSRRYGYTF

j_call: TRBJ2-7
d_call: TRBD2
v_call: TRBV5-4
clone_size: NA
cdr3_nt: TGTGCCAGCAGGAATGGACTAGACATGCCCTACGAGCAGTACTTC
cdr3_aa: CASRNGLDMPYEQYF

j_call: TRBJ1-1
d_call: NA
v_call: TRBV5-6
clone_size: NA
cdr3_nt: TGTGCCAGCAGCTTAACAGGGCTTGAAGCTTTCTTT
cdr3_aa: CASSLTGLEAFF

j_call: TRBJ2-7
d_call: NA
v_call: TRBV27
clone_size: once
cdr3_nt: TGTGCCAGCAGCTTCCCTCCCTACGAGCAGTACTTC
cdr3_aa: CASSFPPYEQYF

j_call: TRBJ2-3
d_call: NA
v_call: TRBV2
clone_size: NA
cdr3_nt: TGTGCCAGCACCCCGGGCCAGGATTTGGATACGCAGTATTTT
cdr3_aa: CASTPGQDLDTQYF

j_call: TRBJ1-1
d_call: TRBD1
v_call: TRBV30
clone_size: NA
cdr3_nt: TGTGCCTGGACCACAGGGGGCCACGCTTTCTTT
cdr3_aa: CAWTTGGHAFF

j_call: TRBJ1-6
d_call: NA
v_call: TRBV6-4
clone_size: NA
cdr3_nt: TGTGCCAGCGATGAGGGGCCGAATTCACCCCTCCACTTT
cdr3_aa: CASDEGPNSPLHF

j_call: TRBJ1-1
d_call: NA
v_call: TRBV30
clone_size: few
cdr3_nt: TGTGCCTGGAGTGCGACAGCGAACACTGAAGCTTTCTTT
cdr3_aa: CAWSATANTEAFF

j_call: TRBJ2-7
d_call: NA
v_call: TRBV11-2
clone_size: NA
cdr3_nt: TGTGCCAGCAGCTCAATCTCGGGGGCCTACGGCTCCTACGAGCAGTACTTC
cdr3_aa: CASSSISGAYGSYEQYF

j_call: TRBJ2-1
d_call: NA
v_call: TRBV28
clone_size: NA
cdr3_nt: TGTGCCAGCAGTCCCCTTTCCCTCGGTGAGCAGTTCTTC
cdr3_aa: CASSPLSLGEQFF

j_call: TRBJ1-2
d_call: NA
v_call: TRBV29-1
clone_size: NA
cdr3_nt: TGCAGCGTTGCTGGGGACCGCGATGGCTACACCTTC
cdr3_aa: CSVAGDRDGYTF

j_call: TRBJ1-1
d_call: NA
v_call: TRBV10-2
clone_size: NA
cdr3_nt: TGCGCCAGCAGTGATAACATCGAAGCTTTCTTT
cdr3_aa: CASSDNIEAFF

j_call: TRBJ2-1
d_call: NA
v_call: TRBV6-5
clone_size: NA
cdr3_nt: TGTGCCAGCAGTTACGCAGGGAGCTCCTACAATGAGCAGTTCTTC
cdr3_aa: CASSYAGSSYNEQFF

j_call: TRBJ2-7
d_call: TRBD2
v_call: TRBV7-9
clone_size: NA
cdr3_nt: TGTGCCAGCAGCCAACGGGGGGGCCACGAGCAGTACTTC
cdr3_aa: CASSQRGGHEQYF

j_call: TRBJ2-7
d_call: NA
v_call: TRBV27
clone_size: NA
cdr3_nt: TGTGCCAGCAGTTTATCGACCGGGCCGACCTACGAGCAGTACTTC
cdr3_aa: CASSLSTGPTYEQYF

j_call: TRBJ2-7
d_call: NA
v_call: TRBV4-1
clone_size: NA
cdr3_nt: TGCGCCAGCAGCCAAGATAGCACAACCGGCGAGCAGTACTTC
cdr3_aa: CASSQDSTTGEQYF